One and the same sample provided the 8 T cell receptor beta chains below, sequenced in a study of T cells in Graves' hyperthyroidism and ophthalmopathy. Amplification targeted TCR beta CDR3 regions from RNA transcripts. Using the HTBI primer set, a first-round RT-PCR was run on the TCR CDR3. TCRdb processed the multiplex PCR reads anew with MiXCR; each CDR3 protein has one entry. The data contain 360,000 or so distinct CDR3 sequences, roughly 15% of them singletons. Input material: blood. The source is a woman aged 55-69 years with Graves' ophthalmopathy.

At least ten counts were recorded for this clonotype. This chain joins TRBV6-6 and TRBJ2-7; D gene unclear. The CDR3 runs to 14 residues. V dropped 3 bases and J dropped 2 bases, with 11 bases sitting between them. Germline-derived CDR1 and CDR2 are MNHNY and SVGAGI (reference sequence). This chain's CDR3 is CASSYMTAPYEQYF. CDR3 in DNA: TGTGCCAGCAGTTATATGACTGCCCCCTACGAGCAGTACTTC.

This clonotype was seen a handful of times. This chain joins TRBV18 and TRBJ1-2; D ambiguous. V was clipped by 5 bases and J by 3 bases, with 7 bases between them. The CDR3 covers 12 residues. The germline gives CDR1 KGHSH, CDR2 LQKENI. In nucleotides, the CDR3 is TGTGCCAGCTCAACGACTGACTATGGCTACACCTTC. The encoded protein is CASSTTDYGYTF.

This clonotype was observed many times. DNA of the CDR3: TGCAGTGTAGCAGCGGGAGTATTTTTAGCCAAAAACATTCAGTACTTC. Protein product: CSVAAGVFLAKNIQYF. The chain is built from TRBV20-1 and TRBJ2-4; 8 positions agree with TRBD2. This CDR3 comprises 16 residues. Trimming removed 7 bases from V and 0 bases from J; junction bases left unmatched: 11. Germline V gene lookup returns CDR1 DFQATT and CDR2 SNEGSKA (reference sequence).

Turning to this clonotype: It may be a read error: a sequence one base away is much more abundant. This chain joins TRBV12-3 or TRBV12-4 and TRBJ1-2, with D maybe TRBD1 (5 bases). The CDR3 contains 14 residues. Between the trimmed V and J ends, which lost 3 bases and 4 bases, there was a span of 12 bases. DNA for the CDR3: TGTGCCAGCAGTTTGGGCAGGGAAGCCTATGGCTACACCTTC. It specifies CASSLGREAYGYTF.

Remarks on this clonotype: A clone one base away is much larger, so this may be a read error. V usage is TRBV12-3 or TRBV12-4 and J usage is TRBJ1-4; 7 bases match TRBD1. This CDR3 comprises 14 residues. CDR3 DNA: TGTGCCAGCAGTCAGGGACAGAGACACGAAAAACTGTCTTTT. This sequence encodes CASSQGQRHEKLSF.

This clonotype was seen ten or more times. This sequence joins TRBV5-1 and TRBJ2-3; tentatively, D is TRBD2 (5 bases). Germline V gene lookup returns CDR1 SGHRS and CDR2 YFSETQ. The CDR3 contains 15 residues. V lost 0 bases and J 0 bases, leaving 8 bases between the germline ends. CDR3 sequence reads: CASSLDSGSTDTQYF. CDR3 nucleotide sequence: TGCGCCAGCAGCTTGGACAGCGGTAGCACAGATACGCAGTATTTT.

This clonotype has a count of ten or more. The genes are TRBV11-2 and TRBJ2-2; 13 bases are a match to TRBD2. The germline V gene encodes CDR1 SGHAT and CDR2 FQNNGV. The CDR3 spans 18 residues. V lost 7 bases, J lost 2 bases, and 10 bases stayed unmatched. The CDR3 DNA sequence: TGTGCCAGCATCATTGGACTAGCGGGAGTGAAAAACACCGGGGAGCTGTTTTTT. This codes for CASIIGLAGVKNTGELFF. The complete variable domain, with remaining parts taken from reference TRBV11-2 and TRBJ2-2, reads EAGVAQSPRYKIIEKRQSVAFWCNPISGHATLYWYQQILGQGPKLLIQFQNNGVVDDSQLPKDRFSAERLKGVDSTLKIQPAKLEDSAVYLCASIIGLAGVKNTGELFFGEGSRLTVL.

The rearrangement links TRBV6-1 to TRBJ2-1; D is uncertain. V shed 6 bases and J shed 0 bases, with 12 bases lying between them. CDR1 MNHNS and CDR2 SASEGT come from the germline V gene. The length of the CDR3 is 15 residues. CDR3 coding DNA: TGTGCCAGCAGACTACAGACGAGCTCCTACAATGAGCAGTTCTTC. As protein: CASRLQTSSYNEQFF.